This T cell receptor (beta chain) was captured in a study of a mutant IDH1 vaccine in newly diagnosed glioma. Study at large: Vaccines began 4-6 weeks after radiotherapy alone, or with temozolomide cycles. The treated population exhibited a male proportion of about 60%, a female proportion of approximately 38%, and a mean age of around 40 years. Regarding the study as a whole: Apparently unrelated to pseudoprogression were changes in the top peripheral T cell clonotypes.

A word on this clone: Its antigen remains unidentified.

The CDR3 covers 12 residues. The V gene's germline CDR1 is SEHNR and CDR2 FQNEAQ (reference sequence). The V end was cut by 5 bases, the J end by 10 bases, with 14 bases between. Time point in this sample: week 11, during vaccination. The investigators gave 300 ug of mutant IDH1 20-mer peptide in each vaccine dose, together with topical imiquimod. TCRdb's table, derived via immunoSEQ multiplex PCR, lists solely in-frame clones and lacks some. The repertoire holds some 59,000 clones, with approximately 90% as singletons. The chain uses TRBV7-9 and TRBJ1-1; D gene uncertain. This clonotype was sampled from a man aged 35 to 55 with glioma. Sequenced material: PBMCs, taken from a glioma patient whose treatment included an IDH1 peptide vaccine. The chain's CDR3 is CASSPGPRGAFF. CDR3 bases: TGTGCCAGCAGCCCGGGCCCGCGAGGAGCTTTCTTT. The full variable domain, with the rest looked up from reference TRBV7-9 and TRBJ1-1, is DTGVSQNPRHKITKRGQNVTFRCDPISEHNRLYWYRQTLGQGPEFLTYFQNEAQLEKSRLLSDRFSAERPKGSFSTLEIQRTEQGDSAMYLCASSPGPRGAFFGQGTRLTVV.